A single TCR beta chain is shown here with its context. These data are taken from a study of blood T cell repertoires in COVID-19. Study as a whole: Some COVID-19 samples were acute and others convalescent; all came from the United States, Italy and Spain.

The protocol was immunoSEQ multiplex PCR, while the TCRdb copy is restricted to in-frame clones and leaves out a portion. The table records 80,000 to 100,000 clones, 90% of them present only once. The CDR3 sequence is 14 residues long. Germline trimming cut 5 bases from V and 7 bases from J; bases unmatched to any gene: 6. Germline assignment: CDR1 SNHLY and CDR2 FYNNEI. The sequenced sample consisted of peripheral blood. The chain carries TRBV2 and TRBJ1-4; 8 positions agree with TRBD1. This TCR was recovered from a man in his 60s with acute or convalescent COVID-19. The CDR3: CASSPGGVGEKLFF. In nucleotides, the CDR3 is TGTGCCAGCAGTCCAGGGGGCGTTGGTGAAAAACTGTTTTTT.